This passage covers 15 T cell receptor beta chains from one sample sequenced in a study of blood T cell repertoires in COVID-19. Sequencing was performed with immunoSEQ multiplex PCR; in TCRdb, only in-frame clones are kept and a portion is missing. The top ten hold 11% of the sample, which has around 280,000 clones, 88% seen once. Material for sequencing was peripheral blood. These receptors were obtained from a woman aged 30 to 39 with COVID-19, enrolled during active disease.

CDR3 bases: TGCAGTGCTAGTAAGAGGGATGGACAGCCCCAGCATTTT. It yields the protein CSASKRDGQPQHF. V is TRBV20-1 and J is TRBJ1-5; D gene ambiguous. Germline V gene lookup returns CDR1 DFQATT and CDR2 SNEGSKA (reference sequence). V lost 3 bases, J lost 7 bases, and 13 bases lay in between. This CDR3 region has 13 residues.

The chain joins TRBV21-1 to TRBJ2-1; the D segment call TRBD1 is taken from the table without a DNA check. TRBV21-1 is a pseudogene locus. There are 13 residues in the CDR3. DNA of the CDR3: TGTGCCAGCAGCAAATTACAGGGCGGTGAGCAGTTCTTC. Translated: CASSKLQGGEQFF.

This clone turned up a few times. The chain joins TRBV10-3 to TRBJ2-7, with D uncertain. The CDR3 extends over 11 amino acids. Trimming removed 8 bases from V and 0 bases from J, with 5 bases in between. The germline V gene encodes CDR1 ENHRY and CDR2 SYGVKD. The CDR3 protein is CAIRSSYEQYF. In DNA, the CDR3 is TGTGCCATCCGTAGCTCCTACGAGCAGTACTTC.

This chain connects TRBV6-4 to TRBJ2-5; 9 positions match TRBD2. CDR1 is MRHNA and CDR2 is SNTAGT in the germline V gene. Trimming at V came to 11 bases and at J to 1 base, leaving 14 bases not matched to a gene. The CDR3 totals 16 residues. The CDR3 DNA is TGTGCCCCGCAGGGCGGGAGGGCCGATCTCCAAGAGACCCAGTACTTC. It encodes CAPQGGRADLQETQYF.

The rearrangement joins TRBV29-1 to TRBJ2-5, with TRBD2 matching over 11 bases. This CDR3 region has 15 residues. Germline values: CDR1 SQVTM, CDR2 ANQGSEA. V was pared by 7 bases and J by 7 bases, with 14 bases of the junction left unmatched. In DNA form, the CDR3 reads TGCAGCGCCCCCGCGGCTAGCGGGGGGTGGGCGACCCAGTACTTC. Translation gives CSAPAASGGWATQYF.

Here the CDR3 DNA reads TGTGCCAGCAGCGGTAGGGAGGACCGATTTTACGAGCAGTACTTC. This translates into CASSGREDRFYEQYF. The chain recombines TRBV5-4 with TRBJ2-7; tentatively, D is TRBD2 (6 bases). Germline CDR1 and CDR2: SGHNT and YYREEE (reference sequence). The CDR3 loop spans 15 amino acids. V was pared by 4 bases and J by 4 bases, with 18 bases between.

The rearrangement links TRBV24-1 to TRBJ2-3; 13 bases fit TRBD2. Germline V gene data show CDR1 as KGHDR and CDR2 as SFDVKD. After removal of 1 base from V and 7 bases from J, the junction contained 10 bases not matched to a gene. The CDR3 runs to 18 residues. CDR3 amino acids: CATSDLPGTSGEENTQYF. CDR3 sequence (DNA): TGTGCCACCAGTGATTTACCCGGGACTAGCGGGGAGGAGAATACGCAGTATTTT.

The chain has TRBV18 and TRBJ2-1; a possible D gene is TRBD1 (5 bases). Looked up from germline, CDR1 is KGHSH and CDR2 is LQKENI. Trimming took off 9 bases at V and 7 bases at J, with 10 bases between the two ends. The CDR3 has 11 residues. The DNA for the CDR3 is TGTGCCAGTAGTGCAGGGAATGAGCAGTTCTTC. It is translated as CASSAGNEQFF.

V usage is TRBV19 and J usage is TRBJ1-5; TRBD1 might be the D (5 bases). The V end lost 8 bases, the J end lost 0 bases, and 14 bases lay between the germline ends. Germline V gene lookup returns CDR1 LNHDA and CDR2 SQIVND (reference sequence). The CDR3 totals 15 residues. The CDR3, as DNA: TGTGCCAGTTCCTTAGTGACAGATAGCAATCAGCCCCAGCATTTT. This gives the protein CASSLVTDSNQPQHF.

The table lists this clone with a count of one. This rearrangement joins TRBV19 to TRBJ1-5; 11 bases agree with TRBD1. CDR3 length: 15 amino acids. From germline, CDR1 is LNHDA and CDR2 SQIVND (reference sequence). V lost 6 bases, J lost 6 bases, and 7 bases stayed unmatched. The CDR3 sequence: CASSRGGQGGQPQHF. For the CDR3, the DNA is TGTGCCAGTAGCCGAGGGGGACAGGGGGGTCAGCCCCAGCATTTT.

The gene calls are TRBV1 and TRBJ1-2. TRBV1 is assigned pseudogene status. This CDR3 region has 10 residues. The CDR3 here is CTSAGYGYTF. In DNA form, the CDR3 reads TGCACCTCCGCGGGGTATGGCTACACCTTC.

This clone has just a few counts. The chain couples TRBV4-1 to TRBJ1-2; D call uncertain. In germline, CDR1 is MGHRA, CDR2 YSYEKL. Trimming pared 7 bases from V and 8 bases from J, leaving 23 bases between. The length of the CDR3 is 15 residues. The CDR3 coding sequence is TGCGCCAGCACCCCGGGGAGAGGAGCGAATCAAGGCTACACCTTC. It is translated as CASTPGRGANQGYTF.

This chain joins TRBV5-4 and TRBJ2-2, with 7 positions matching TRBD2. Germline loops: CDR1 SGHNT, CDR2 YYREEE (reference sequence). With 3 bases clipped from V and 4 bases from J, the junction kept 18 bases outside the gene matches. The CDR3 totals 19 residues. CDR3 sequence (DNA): TGTGCCAGCAGCTCCCCAACCCCCGGGGAGGGGCGCGGCACCGGGGAGCTGTTTTTT. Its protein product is CASSSPTPGEGRGTGELFF.

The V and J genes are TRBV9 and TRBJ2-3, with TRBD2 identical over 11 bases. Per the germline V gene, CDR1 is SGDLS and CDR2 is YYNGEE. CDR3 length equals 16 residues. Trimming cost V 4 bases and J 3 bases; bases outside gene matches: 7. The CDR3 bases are TGTGCCAGCAGCTCGGCGACTAGCGGGAAGACAGATACGCAGTATTTT. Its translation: CASSSATSGKTDTQYF.

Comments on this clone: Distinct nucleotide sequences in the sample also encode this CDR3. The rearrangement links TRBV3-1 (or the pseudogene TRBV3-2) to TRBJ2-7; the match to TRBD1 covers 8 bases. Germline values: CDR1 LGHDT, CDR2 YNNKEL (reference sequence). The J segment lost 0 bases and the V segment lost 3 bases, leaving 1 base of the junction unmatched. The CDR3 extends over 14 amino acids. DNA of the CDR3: TGTGCCAGCAGCCAGGACAGGGTCTCCTACGAGCAGTACTTC. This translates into CASSQDRVSYEQYF.